The 2 T cell receptor beta chains reported below all come from one sample, sequenced in a study of T cells after yellow fever vaccination. TCRdb used MiXCR to reprocess the 5' RACE reads, holding one entry per CDR3 protein. The table lists some 400,000 distinct CDR3 sequences, approximately 19% of them singletons. The sequences come from PBMCs, collected before the yellow fever booster vaccination. These receptor sequences come from a man aged 18-30 years who received the YFV17D yellow fever vaccine.

This clonotype was observed a few times. This chain links TRBV12-5 with TRBJ2-7, with 10 bases that match TRBD1. J was trimmed by 0 bases and V by 0 bases; bases with no gene match: 11. The CDR3 totals 19 residues. CDR1 and CDR2 from the germline V gene are LGHNT and FRNRAP. The CDR3 reads CASGLVHFLRTGGSYEQYF. DNA for the CDR3: TGTGCTAGTGGTTTGGTACACTTCTTAAGGACAGGGGGCTCCTACGAGCAGTACTTC.

The CDR3 bases are TGTGCCAGCAGCTTACGCTACCGCTCCAATGAGCAGTTCTTC. It translates to CASSLRYRSNEQFF. This chain links TRBV7-2 with TRBJ2-1; D unclear. The V end lost 2 bases, the J end lost 6 bases, and 11 bases lay between the germline ends. CDR1 and CDR2 (germline): SGHTA, FQGNSA. The CDR3 covers 14 residues. Full variable domain (outside the CDR3, taken from reference TRBV7-2 and TRBJ2-1): GAGVSQSPSNKVTEKGKDVELRCDPISGHTALYWYRQSLGQGLEFLIYFQGNSAPDKSGLPSDRFSAERTGGSVSTLTIQRTQQEDSAVYLCASSLRYRSNEQFFGPGTRLTVL.